A single sample gave rise to the 19 T cell receptor beta chains below, sequenced in a study of T cells in Graves' hyperthyroidism and ophthalmopathy. Regions amplified from RNA transcripts were the TCR beta CDR3 regions. The HTBI primer set served for first-round RT-PCR of the TCR CDR3. In TCRdb, the multiplex PCR reads were re-called with MiXCR into one record per CDR3 protein. This sample carries about 500,000 distinct CDR3 sequences, around 15% of them seen once, and the ten largest clones take less than 20%. Sequenced sample: blood. The receptor set was obtained from a woman under 30 with Graves' hyperthyroidism.

The rearrangement links TRBV20-1 to TRBJ2-1; D unclear. V was pared by 2 bases and J by 0 bases, with 17 bases between. The CDR3 spans 17 residues. Germline V gene sequence: CDR1 DFQATT, CDR2 SNEGSKA (reference sequence). CDR3 nucleotide sequence: TGCAGTGCTAGAACCGTTATGTCTGAGAGCTCCTACAATGAGCAGTTCTTC. As protein: CSARTVMSESSYNEQFF.

This clonotype was observed a few times. The chain employs TRBV5-4 and TRBJ2-7; either TRBD1 or TRBD2 may supply D (6 bases each). CDR3 length: 13 residues. Germline assignment: CDR1 SGHNT and CDR2 YYREEE (reference sequence). Trimming shortened V by 2 bases and J by 4 bases, and 10 bases separated the two germline ends. The DNA for the CDR3 is TGTGCCAGCAGCTTTAAGGGGGGATACGAGCAGTACTTC. Protein: CASSFKGGYEQYF.

This clonotype has ten or more counts. J is TRBJ2-3 and V is TRBV13; the match to TRBD2 covers 8 bases. CDR1 is PRHDT and CDR2 is FYEKMQ in the germline V gene (reference sequence). J was trimmed by 2 bases and V by 5 bases; bases with no gene match: 12. The CDR3 extends over 17 amino acids. The CDR3, as DNA: TGTGCCAGCAGCACATACGCGGGGGGAACTCTCACAGATACGCAGTATTTT. Translation gives CASSTYAGGTLTDTQYF.

The sample holds many counts of this clonotype. The chain carries TRBV6-1 and TRBJ2-1, with 9 bases matching TRBD2. Losses at the gene ends were 1 base for V and 8 bases for J; bases not matched to a gene: 9. The germline V gene has CDR1 MNHNS and CDR2 SASEGT. The CDR3 covers 16 residues. This CDR3 reads CASSEEESGRTHEQFF. In DNA form, the CDR3 reads TGTGCCAGCAGTGAAGAGGAAAGCGGGAGGACCCATGAGCAGTTCTTC.

V gene TRBV7-9 combines with J gene TRBJ2-3; D is undetermined. Germline V gene sequence: CDR1 SEHNR, CDR2 FQNEAQ (reference sequence). This CDR3 contains 13 residues. Deletions cut 9 bases from V and 2 bases from J, with 12 bases between. In DNA form, the CDR3 reads TGTGCCAGTAGTATTATCCCCACAGATACGCAGTATTTT. Amino acids: CASSIIPTDTQYF.

This clonotype appeared a few times. One junction end disagrees with the germline gene, perhaps due to a read error. The CDR3: CAWSVTGTSGRWLF. The CDR3 bases are TGTGCCTGGAGTGTAACCGGGACTAGCGGGAGATGGCTCTTC. The chain couples TRBV30 to TRBJ2-1, with 14 bases lining up with TRBD2. Looked up from germline, CDR1 is GTSNPN and CDR2 is SVGIG (reference sequence). CDR3 length: 14 amino acids.

This clonotype was counted ten times or more. The chain employs TRBV5-1 and TRBJ2-2; TRBD2 matches 7 bases. This CDR3 region has 14 residues. CDR1 and CDR2 from the germline V gene are SGHRS and YFSETQ. Trimming removed 4 bases from V and 7 bases from J; junction bases left unmatched: 7. This CDR3 is CASSPTSAYGELFF. The DNA of the CDR3 is TGCGCCAGCAGCCCCACTAGCGCTTACGGGGAGCTGTTTTTT. The complete variable domain, with remaining parts taken from reference TRBV5-1 and TRBJ2-2, reads KAGVTQTPRYLIKTRGQQVTLSCSPISGHRSVSWYQQTPGQGLQFLFEYFSETQRNKGNFPGRFSGRQFSNSRSEMNVSTLELGDSALYLCASSPTSAYGELFFGEGSRLTVL.

This chain joins TRBV2 and TRBJ1-1; a possible D gene is TRBD1 (5 bases). The CDR3 consists of 15 residues. Looked up from germline, CDR1 is SNHLY and CDR2 is FYNNEI. V lost 7 bases and J lost 1, with 16 bases in between. The CDR3 loop is CASTQPDRPNTEAFF. The CDR3 DNA is TGTGCCAGCACCCAGCCAGACAGACCGAACACTGAAGCTTTCTTT.

This clonotype was counted at least ten times. The J gene is TRBJ2-5, the V gene TRBV11-2, with 7 nucleotides matching TRBD1. The V gene's germline CDR1 is SGHAT and CDR2 FQNNGV. This CDR3 is 14 amino acids long. J gave up 4 bases and V 2 bases, and 4 bases lay outside the gene matches. The CDR3 DNA is TGTGCCAGCAGCTTAAGGGGGCGTCGAGAGACCCAGTACTTC. It codes for CASSLRGRRETQYF.

Points on this clonotype: A much larger clone lies one base from this, so it may be a read error. The CDR3 protein is CASSYSLWDDRTQYF. DNA of the CDR3: TGTGCCAGCAGCTATAGCCTTTGGGACGACCGAACGCAGTATTTT. The genes are TRBV9 and TRBJ2-3, with D possibly called TRBD1 or TRBD2 (5 bases each). Germline CDR1 is SGDLS and CDR2 is YYNGEE. V shed 4 bases and J shed 9 bases, with 21 bases lying between them. The CDR3 extends over 15 amino acids.

This chain links TRBV7-9 with TRBJ2-1; TRBD1 or TRBD2 may be the D gene (5 bases each). Per germline, CDR1 SEHNR and CDR2 FQNEAQ (reference sequence). The V end lost 6 bases, the J end lost 5 bases, and 17 bases lay between the germline ends. This CDR3 is built from 15 residues. The CDR3 DNA follows: TGTGCCAGCAGTTCAACGGGGCAACTGAACAATGAGCAGTTCTTC. Translating gives CASSSTGQLNNEQFF. Supplemented by reference TRBV7-9 and TRBJ2-1, the full variable domain reads DTGVSQNPRHKITKRGQNVTFRCDPISEHNRLYWYRQTLGQGPEFLTYFQNEAQLEKSRLLSDRFSAERPKGSFSTLEIQRTEQGDSAMYLCASSSTGQLNNEQFFGPGTRLTVL.

The genes are TRBV19 and TRBJ2-5; D might be TRBD1 or TRBD2, each matching 5 bases. The V end lost 4 bases, the J end lost 0 bases, and 6 bases lay between the germline ends. There are 13 residues in the CDR3. Germline assignment: CDR1 LNHDA and CDR2 SQIVND (reference sequence). CDR3 nucleotide sequence: TGTGCCAGTAGTAGGGGGTACCAAGAGACCCAGTACTTC. It specifies CASSRGYQETQYF.

This clonotype was counted a few times. V gene TRBV6-2 or TRBV6-3 combines with J gene TRBJ2-1, with 10 positions matching TRBD2. This CDR3 has 19 residues. In germline, CDR1 is MNHEY, CDR2 SVGEGT. The V and J ends lost 0 bases and 0 bases, in that order; junction bases with no gene match: 8. CDR3 region: CASSYSRLAGGSSYNEQFF. The CDR3 DNA is TGTGCCAGCAGTTACTCGAGACTAGCGGGCGGGAGCTCCTACAATGAGCAGTTCTTC.

This clonotype was observed once. This may come from a read error, since a much larger clone is one base off. The J gene is TRBJ2-7, the V gene TRBV5-1; 10 nucleotides match TRBD2. This CDR3 has 12 amino acids. V was clipped by 5 bases and J by 6 bases; unmatched bases: 2. From germline, CDR1 is SGHRS and CDR2 YFSETQ. CDR3 bases: TGCGCCAGCAGGTTAGCGGGAGGCGAGCAGTACGTC. It encodes CASRLAGGEQYV.

The table lists this clonotype with many counts. The J gene is TRBJ2-7, the V gene TRBV6-1; no reliable D call. With 8 bases removed from V and 3 bases from J, the gap between germline ends came to 11 bases. This CDR3 has 12 amino acids. Germline loops: CDR1 MNHNS, CDR2 SASEGT. The CDR3 here is CASSPVRYEQYF. CDR3 DNA sequence: TGTGCCAGCTCCCCCGTCCGCTACGAGCAGTACTTC.

This clonotype was detected ten times or more. The chain is built from TRBV2 and TRBJ2-5; unclear D gene. Per germline, CDR1 SNHLY and CDR2 FYNNEI. This CDR3 contains 14 residues. V dropped 4 bases and J dropped 4 bases, with 13 bases sitting between them. The CDR3 DNA reads as TGTGCCAGCAGTGCGCGGCCCCCCAGAGAGACCCAGTACTTC. Translated, it gives CASSARPPRETQYF.

This clonotype came up many times. This sequence joins TRBV18 and TRBJ2-5; a weak D match, TRBD2 (6 bases). Germline V gene lookup returns CDR1 KGHSH and CDR2 LQKENI. There are 15 residues in the CDR3. Trimming took off 0 bases at V and 2 bases at J, with 10 bases between the two ends. The chain's CDR3 is CASSPPGLAQETQYF. The CDR3 DNA is TGTGCCAGCTCACCACCGGGACTTGCGCAAGAGACCCAGTACTTC.

The chain carries TRBV19 and TRBJ1-2; 7 bases are shared with TRBD1. Germline V CDR1 and CDR2: LNHDA, SQIVND (reference sequence). The CDR3 runs to 15 residues. Trimming at V came to 6 bases and at J to 2 bases, leaving 9 bases not matched to a gene. This CDR3 reads CASSYTGENNYGYTF. DNA of the CDR3: TGTGCCAGTAGCTACACAGGGGAGAACAACTATGGCTACACCTTC.

This clonotype came up many times. V usage is TRBV6-1 and J usage is TRBJ2-4; possibly TRBD2 for D (5 bases). V was trimmed by 10 bases and J by 0 bases, leaving 16 bases between them. CDR1 and CDR2 from the germline V gene are MNHNS and SASEGT. This CDR3 comprises 15 residues. CDR3: CATRPNGVAKNIQYF. The CDR3, as DNA: TGTGCCACCCGACCCAACGGGGTAGCCAAAAACATTCAGTACTTC.